This T cell receptor (beta chain) comes out of a study of blood T cell repertoires in COVID-19. Study background: From the United States, Italy and Spain came samples of acute and convalescent COVID-19. PBMCs, B-cell-depleted T cells, or T cells provided the cDNA or gDNA that made up the material.

The age range of participants was about 18 to 89 years, with residence in about 25 US areas. Original processing methods: Reference gene primer amplification gave estimated nucleated cell counts. TCRdb's table, derived via immunoSEQ multiplex PCR, lists solely in-frame clones and lacks some. Clone size and the V and J calls come from that table; the DNA yielded D and trimming. The sample records around 230,000 clones, about nine tenths being singletons. J gave up 4 bases and V 2 bases, and 4 bases lay outside the gene matches. The length of the CDR3 is 14 residues. CDR1 and CDR2 from the germline V gene are SGHRS and YFSETQ.

V usage is TRBV5-1 and J usage is TRBJ1-1; 8 bases align to TRBD1. Sequencing was performed on PBMCs or T cells enriched from blood (not recorded which). This TCR was recovered from a woman aged 40 to 49 with acute COVID-19. The CDR3 reads CASSLQGEGTEAFF. The CDR3 DNA sequence: TGCGCCAGCAGCTTACAGGGGGAGGGCACTGAAGCTTTCTTT. The variable domain in full, with the rest retrieved from reference TRBV5-1 and TRBJ1-1, is KAGVTQTPRYLIKTRGQQVTLSCSPISGHRSVSWYQQTPGQGLQFLFEYFSETQRNKGNFPGRFSGRQFSNSRSEMNVSTLELGDSALYLCASSLQGEGTEAFFGQGTRLTVV.